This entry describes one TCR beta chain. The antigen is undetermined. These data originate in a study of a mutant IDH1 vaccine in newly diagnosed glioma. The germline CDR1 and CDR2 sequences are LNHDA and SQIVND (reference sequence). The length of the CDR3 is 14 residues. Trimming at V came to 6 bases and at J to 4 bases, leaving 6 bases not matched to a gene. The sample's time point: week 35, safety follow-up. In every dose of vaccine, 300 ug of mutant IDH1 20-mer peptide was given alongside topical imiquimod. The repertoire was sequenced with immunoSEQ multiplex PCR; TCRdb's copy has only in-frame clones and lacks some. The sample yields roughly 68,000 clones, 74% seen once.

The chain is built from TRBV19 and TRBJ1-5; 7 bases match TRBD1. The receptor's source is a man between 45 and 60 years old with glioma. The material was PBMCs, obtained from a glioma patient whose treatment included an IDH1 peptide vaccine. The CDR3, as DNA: TGTGCCAGTAGGGGGACACAGGGGAATCAGCCCCAGCATTTT. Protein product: CASRGTQGNQPQHF.